This T cell receptor (beta chain) comes out of a study of blood T cell repertoires in COVID-19. The CDR3 is made up of 17 amino acids. V lost 1 base to trimming and J lost 3 bases; unmatched junction nucleotides: 9. Germline V CDR1 and CDR2: GTSNPN, SVGIG (reference sequence). Produced via immunoSEQ multiplex PCR; TCRdb's table is partial and in-frame only. The sample records 140,000 or so clones, around 85% being singletons. This clone appeared a few times. The material sequenced was PBMCs or T cells enriched from blood (not recorded which). The chain couples TRBV30 to TRBJ1-6; 7 bases fit TRBD1. The clonotype originates from a man in his fifties who had recovered from COVID-19. The chain's CDR3 is CAWSGQGGPLYNSPLHF. The CDR3 DNA sequence: TGTGCCTGGAGTGGCCAGGGGGGCCCCCTCTATAATTCACCCCTCCACTTT.